This T cell receptor (beta chain) was captured in a study of T-cell reconstitution after alpha-beta-depleted transplantation in children. Study conclusions and caveats: Some patients owed their high day-60 TCRbeta diversity to surviving recipient T cells and thymic progenitors. Alpha-beta T cells present about two months after transplant were reported to originate from several hundred expanded graft clones. Newly made T cells mostly supplied T-cell counts and diversity one year after transplant.

As concerns this clonotype: Its antigen is undetermined.

Researchers prepared the TCRbeta library using unique molecular identifiers, the study reports. One entry per CDR3 protein, called by TCRdb with MiXCR from the PCR reads. The sample includes fewer than 750,000 distinct CDR3 sequences, 23% of them seen just once. CDR1 and CDR2 (germline): MNHEY, SVGAGI. The CDR3 loop spans 16 amino acids. V dropped 3 bases and J dropped 4; count of bases not matched to a gene: 8. The source of this sequence is a boy in the first two years of life who had a stem cell transplant for acute myeloid leukemia, so the T cells may come from the graft donor. The chain employs TRBV6-5 and TRBJ2-5, with 10 bases lining up with TRBD1. The starting material was PBMCs, mostly from graft donor cells, obtained 360 days after TCRalphabeta/CD19-depleted stem cell transplant. The chain's CDR3 is CASSYGTGVTGETQYF. The CDR3 DNA reads TGTGCCAGCAGTTATGGGACAGGGGTTACTGGAGAGACCCAGTACTTC.